One sample yielded the 27 T cell receptor beta chains listed below, sequenced in a study of T cells after yellow fever vaccination. MiXCR, run by TCRdb on the 5' RACE reads, gives a single entry per CDR3 protein. The sample shows about 75,000 distinct CDR3 sequences, around 7.8% of them seen only once. Sequenced here: CD8+ T cells sorted from PBMCs, sampled about 10 days after the first yellow fever vaccination. The receptors derive from a young man who received the YFV17D yellow fever vaccine.

The chain is built from TRBV4-1 and TRBJ2-1; D unresolved. The CDR3 covers 14 residues. Germline V lookup: CDR1 MGHRA, CDR2 YSYEKL. The ends were cut back, 5 bases at V and 4 bases at J, with 12 bases in the middle. The CDR3 spells CASSGPQVYNEQFF. In DNA, the CDR3 is TGCGCCAGCAGCGGGCCGCAGGTTTACAATGAGCAGTTCTTC.

The table lists this clonotype with many counts. The chain employs TRBV4-3 and TRBJ2-3, with D uncertain. Germline CDR1 is LGHNA and CDR2 is YSLEER. The CDR3 is 17 amino acids. V was trimmed by 1 base and J by 4 bases, leaving 18 bases between them. The CDR3 sequence: CASSQGVLSLGADTQYF. CDR3 nucleotide sequence: TGCGCCAGCAGCCAAGGTGTTCTGAGTCTGGGCGCAGATACGCAGTATTTT.

This clonotype has just a few counts. V gene TRBV14 combines with J gene TRBJ2-1; D not resolved. There are 15 residues in the CDR3. V gave up 5 bases and J gave up 1 base, with 12 bases separating them. Germline-derived CDR1 and CDR2 are SGHDN and FVKESK. CDR3 coding DNA: TGTGCCAGCAGCTTAACCCAGGTTTCCTACAATGAGCAGTTCTTC. Residues: CASSLTQVSYNEQFF.

This clonotype was seen repeatedly, ten times or more. The rearrangement uses TRBV4-2 and TRBJ2-5; D gene unclear. This CDR3 contains 15 residues. The V gene's germline CDR1 is LGHNA and CDR2 YNFKEQ. V was clipped by 0 bases and J by 7 bases, with 15 bases between them. The CDR3 nucleotides are TGTGCCAGCAGCCAAGAGGAGACACCCTGGTCGACCCAGTACTTC. Protein: CASSQEETPWSTQYF.

J is TRBJ2-7 and V is TRBV7-8; D might be TRBD2 (6 bases). This CDR3 has 14 residues. V gave up 2 bases and J gave up 0 bases, with 8 bases separating them. Germline V gene lookup returns CDR1 SGHVS and CDR2 FQNEAQ. For the CDR3, the DNA is TGTGCCAGCAGCTTATACGGGGGCTCCTACGAGCAGTACTTC. Encoded protein: CASSLYGGSYEQYF.

This clonotype was counted a few times. The chain uses TRBV6-2 or TRBV6-3 and TRBJ2-1; D is unresolved. The germline V gene has CDR1 MNHEY and CDR2 SVGEGT. With 6 bases removed from V and 4 bases from J, the gap between germline ends came to 13 bases. CDR3 length: 14 residues. Here the CDR3 reads CASSESTVYNEQFF. The CDR3 nucleotides read TGTGCCAGCAGCGAATCTACCGTATACAATGAGCAGTTCTTC.

The chain recombines TRBV6-2 or TRBV6-3 with TRBJ2-1; TRBD2 matches at 11 bases. The J segment lost 2 bases and the V segment lost 2 bases, leaving 5 bases of the junction unmatched. CDR1 is MNHEY, CDR2 SVGEGT, per germline. The CDR3 consists of 17 residues. CDR3 nucleotides: TGTGCCAGCAGTTACCCTCCGGGACTAGCGGCCTACAATGAGCAGTTCTTC. This translates into CASSYPPGLAAYNEQFF.

The table lists this clonotype with many counts. The J gene is TRBJ2-1, the V gene TRBV10-3; D is unresolved. CDR1 and CDR2 (germline): ENHRY, SYGVKD. The V end lost 1 base, the J end lost 5 bases, and 6 bases lay between the germline ends. CDR3 length: 13 residues. CDR3 sequence: CAISEYKDNEQFF. CDR3 bases: TGTGCCATCAGTGAGTACAAAGACAATGAGCAGTTCTTC.

At least ten counts were recorded for this clonotype. The chain couples TRBV5-1 to TRBJ2-5; possible D gene TRBD2, 7 bases. The CDR3 contains 14 residues. Trimming took 4 bases from V and 5 from J, leaving 15 bases between them. The germline gives CDR1 SGHRS, CDR2 YFSETQ. The CDR3 DNA reads TGCGCCAGCAGCGCGAAGGGGGGGCCGGAGACCCAGTACTTC. Its protein product is CASSAKGGPETQYF.

Notes on this clonotype: A much more abundant neighbour one base away suggests this may be a read error. This chain links TRBV7-9 with TRBJ2-2, with 8 bases matching TRBD2. Germline CDR1 is SEHNR and CDR2 is FQNEAQ (reference sequence). Trimming took 6 bases from V and 6 from J; bases not matched to a gene: 9. This CDR3 has 15 amino acids. In nucleotides, the CDR3 is TGTGCCAGCAGGATAATCGGGGGGGACGCCGGGGAGCTGTTTTTT. The encoded protein is CASRIIGGDAGELFF. Filled out from reference TRBV7-9 and TRBJ2-2, the complete variable domain reads DTGVSQNPRHKITKRGQNVTFRCDPISEHNRLYWYRQTLGQGPEFLTYFQNEAQLEKSRLLSDRFSAERPKGSFSTLEIQRTEQGDSAMYLCASRIIGGDAGELFFGEGSRLTVL.

In this sample, this clonotype turned up many times. The chain joins TRBV7-9 to TRBJ2-7; D is unresolved. Looked up from germline, CDR1 is SEHNR and CDR2 is FQNEAQ (reference sequence). The CDR3 totals 14 residues. V lost 7 bases, J lost 1 base, and 14 bases lay in between. CDR3 residues: CASNGPGPSYEQYF. CDR3 sequence (DNA): TGTGCCAGCAACGGACCGGGTCCTTCCTACGAGCAGTACTTC.

The rearrangement uses TRBV6-1 and TRBJ2-3; D is uncertain. V lost 5 bases, J lost 10 bases, and 25 bases lay in between. CDR1 and CDR2 from the germline V gene are MNHNS and SASEGT. The CDR3 contains 16 residues. CDR3 amino acids: CASSHIRTSPKYAQYF. The CDR3 DNA sequence: TGTGCCAGCAGTCATATTCGGACCAGCCCCAAATATGCGCAGTATTTT.

Many counts were recorded for this clonotype. The chain is built from TRBV27 and TRBJ1-1; D gene unclear. The CDR3 length is 13 residues. Trimming shortened V by 2 bases and J by 1 base, and 5 bases separated the two germline ends. Germline CDR1 reads MNHEY; CDR2 reads SMNVEV (reference sequence). CDR3 protein: CASSLDWNTEAFF. The DNA of the CDR3 is TGTGCCAGCAGTTTAGACTGGAACACTGAAGCTTTCTTT.

This clonotype was picked up a small number of times. The chain carries TRBV5-4 and TRBJ2-1, with 7 bases lining up with TRBD2. V dropped 2 bases and J dropped 12; count of bases not matched to a gene: 8. The germline V gene has CDR1 SGHNT and CDR2 YYREEE (reference sequence). The CDR3 length is 13 residues. As DNA, the CDR3 is TGTGCCAGCAGCTTTTTCACTAGCGAATCGCAGTTCTTC. This sequence encodes CASSFFTSESQFF.

The table lists this clonotype with many counts. This chain connects TRBV6-5 to TRBJ2-5; no firm D call. Trimming removed 2 bases at V and 0 bases at J, with 10 bases between. This CDR3 has 15 residues. CDR1 and CDR2 (germline): MNHEY, SVGAGI. The DNA of the CDR3 is TGTGCCAGCAGTTACCCCTCAGAATACCAAGAGACCCAGTACTTC. It codes for CASSYPSEYQETQYF.

There are a few counts of this clonotype. CDR3 amino acids: CASSFFVGGNEKLFF. The CDR3 DNA is TGTGCCAGCAGCTTTTTTGTCGGCGGGAATGAAAAACTGTTTTTT. The J gene is TRBJ1-4, the V gene TRBV7-9; D is uncertain. CDR3 length: 15 amino acids. Germline-derived CDR1 and CDR2 are SEHNR and FQNEAQ (reference sequence). V was cut by 3 bases and J by 5 bases, with 13 bases left in between.

This clonotype was counted ten times or more. The chain combines TRBV4-1 with TRBJ2-1; TRBD2 agrees at 10 bases. The CDR3 covers 16 residues. Per the germline V gene, CDR1 is MGHRA and CDR2 is YSYEKL. The trim removed 7 bases at V and 4 bases at J, leaving 10 bases unmatched. In DNA, the CDR3 is TGCGCCAGCAAAACAAGAGCGGGGGGGCAATACAATGAGCAGTTCTTC. Its translation: CASKTRAGGQYNEQFF.

As to this clonotype: A read error is possible here, since a much larger clone lies one base away. The genes are TRBV5-5 and TRBJ2-1; no clear D. The germline gives CDR1 SGHKS, CDR2 YYEKEE (reference sequence). V lost 0 bases and J 14 bases, leaving 3 bases between the germline ends. The CDR3 is made up of 9 amino acids. The chain's CDR3 is CASSLAEFF. The CDR3 DNA is TGTGCCAGCAGCTTGGCTGAGTTCTTC.

This rearrangement joins TRBV5-4 to TRBJ1-2, with 7 bases fitting TRBD1. The CDR3 sequence is 15 residues long. Germline assignment: CDR1 SGHNT and CDR2 YYREEE (reference sequence). J gave up 4 bases and V 0 bases, and 6 bases lay outside the gene matches. CDR3 amino acids: CASSLEGALVYGYTF. CDR3 nucleotides: TGTGCCAGCAGCTTGGAGGGGGCGCTGGTCTATGGCTACACCTTC.

There are many counts of this clonotype. This chain links TRBV7-9 with TRBJ1-1, with 8 bases identical to TRBD1. CDR1 SEHNR and CDR2 FQNEAQ come from the germline V gene (reference sequence). The CDR3 sequence is 14 residues long. After removal of 8 bases from V and 1 base from J, the junction contained 6 bases not matched to a gene. The CDR3 nucleotides are TGTGCCAGCGGGCCTGGGACAGGGAACACTGAAGCTTTCTTT. Residues: CASGPGTGNTEAFF.

V and J are TRBV11-1 and TRBJ2-7, with D perhaps TRBD1 or TRBD2 (6 bases each). Germline V gene sequence: CDR1 SGHAT, CDR2 FQDESV (reference sequence). This CDR3 comprises 12 residues. V lost 5 bases to trimming and J lost 6 bases, with 11 bases between them. CDR3 in DNA: TGTGCCAGCAGCCGCAGGGGAGGCGAGCAGTACGTC. Translating gives CASSRRGGEQYV.

About this clonotype: A much larger clone is a single base away; this may be a read error. The V and J genes are TRBV27 and TRBJ2-5; no reliable D call. The CDR3 extends over 14 amino acids. The germline V gene has CDR1 MNHEY and CDR2 SMNVEV (reference sequence). Written as DNA, the CDR3 is TGTGCCAGCGGTTTAACTTGGCTGAAAGAGACCCAGTACTTC. Translated, it gives CASGLTWLKETQYF.

Many counts were recorded for this clonotype. The chain uses TRBV6-5 and TRBJ2-1; D is unresolved. This CDR3 is built from 12 residues. Trimming took off 6 bases at V and 7 bases at J, with 10 bases between the two ends. Germline CDR1 is MNHEY and CDR2 is SVGAGI. CDR3 sequence reads: CASRTLGNEQFF. In nucleotides, the CDR3 is TGTGCCAGCAGGACCCTAGGGAATGAGCAGTTCTTC.

This clonotype was picked up many times. CDR3 loop: CATEPYNEQFF. CDR3 sequence (DNA): TGTGCCACCGAACCTTACAATGAGCAGTTCTTC. The rearrangement joins TRBV12-3 or TRBV12-4 to TRBJ2-1; D is unclear. This CDR3 spans 11 amino acids. Trimming removed 10 bases from V and 4 bases from J, with 8 bases in between.

This clonotype was picked up many times. The CDR3 region is CASSFRGPAGELFF. CDR3 DNA: TGTGCCAGCAGTTTTCGGGGGCCGGCCGGGGAGCTGTTTTTT. This sequence joins TRBV12-3 or TRBV12-4 and TRBJ2-2; D tentatively reads TRBD1 or TRBD2 (6 bases each). The CDR3 is made up of 14 amino acids. Trimming removed 3 bases from V and 6 bases from J, with 11 bases in between.

This rearrangement joins TRBV19 to TRBJ2-5, with D perhaps matching TRBD1 or TRBD2 (6 bases each). Per germline, CDR1 LNHDA and CDR2 SQIVND (reference sequence). The V end was cut by 0 bases, the J end by 4 bases, with 15 bases between. This CDR3 is 16 amino acids long. The CDR3 coding sequence is TGTGCCAGTAGTATAGATCCGGGGGCCGGTGGAGAGACCCAGTACTTC. Translation: CASSIDPGAGGETQYF.

This clonotype was seen at least ten times. The CDR3 bases are TGTGCCAGCGGGTATTCTAAGAATTCACCCCTCCACTTT. Its protein product is CASGYSKNSPLHF. The V gene is TRBV27, the J gene TRBJ1-6; D unresolved. The V end lost 8 bases, the J end lost 7 bases, and 12 bases lay between the germline ends. Germline V gene data show CDR1 as MNHEY and CDR2 as SMNVEV (reference sequence). CDR3 size: 13 residues.